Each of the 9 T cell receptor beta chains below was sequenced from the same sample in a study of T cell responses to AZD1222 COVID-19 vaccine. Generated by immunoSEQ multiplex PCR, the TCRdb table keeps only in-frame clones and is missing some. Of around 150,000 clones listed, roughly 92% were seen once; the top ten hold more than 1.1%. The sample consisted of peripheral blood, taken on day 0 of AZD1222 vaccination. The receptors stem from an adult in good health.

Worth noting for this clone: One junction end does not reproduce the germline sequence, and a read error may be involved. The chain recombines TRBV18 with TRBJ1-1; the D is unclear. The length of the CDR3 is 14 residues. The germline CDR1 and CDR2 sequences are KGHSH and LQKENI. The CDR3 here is CASSPPTGNTEAFF. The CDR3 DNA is TGTGCCAGCTCCCCACCTACGGGAAACACTGAAGCTTTCTTT.

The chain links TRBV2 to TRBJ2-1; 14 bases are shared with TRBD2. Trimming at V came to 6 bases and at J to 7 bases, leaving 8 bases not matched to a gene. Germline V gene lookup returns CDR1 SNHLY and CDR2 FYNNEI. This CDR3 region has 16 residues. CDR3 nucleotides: TGTGCCAGCAGGACCGGACTAGCGGGAGGACTAAATGAGCAGTTCTTC. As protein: CASRTGLAGGLNEQFF.

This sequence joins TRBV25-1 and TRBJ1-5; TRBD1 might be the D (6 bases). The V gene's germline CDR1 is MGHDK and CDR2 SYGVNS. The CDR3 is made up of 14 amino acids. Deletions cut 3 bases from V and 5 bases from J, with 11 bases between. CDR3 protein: CASSDSGGDQPQHF. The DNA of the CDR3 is TGTGCCAGCAGTGATTCGGGGGGCGATCAGCCCCAGCATTTT. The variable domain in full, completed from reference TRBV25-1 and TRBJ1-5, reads EADIYQTPRYLVIGTGKKITLECSQTMGHDKMYWYQQDPGMELHLIHYSYGVNSTEKGDLSSESTVSRIRTEHFPLTLESARPSHTSQYLCASSDSGGDQPQHFGDGTRLSIL.

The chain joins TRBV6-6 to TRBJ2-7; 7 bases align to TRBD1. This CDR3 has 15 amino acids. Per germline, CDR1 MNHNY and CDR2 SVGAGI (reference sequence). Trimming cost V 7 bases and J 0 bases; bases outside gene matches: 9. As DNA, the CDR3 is TGTGCCAGCACCCTCGGGGCAGGGGGCTCCTACGAGCAGTACTTC. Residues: CASTLGAGGSYEQYF.

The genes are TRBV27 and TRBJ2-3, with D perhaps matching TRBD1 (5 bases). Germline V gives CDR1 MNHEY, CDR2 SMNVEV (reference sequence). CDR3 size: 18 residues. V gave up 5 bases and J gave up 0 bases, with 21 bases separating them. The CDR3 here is CASSPRVYQFSSTDTQYF. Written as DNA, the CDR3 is TGTGCCAGCAGTCCCAGGGTTTACCAATTCTCTAGCACAGATACGCAGTATTTT.

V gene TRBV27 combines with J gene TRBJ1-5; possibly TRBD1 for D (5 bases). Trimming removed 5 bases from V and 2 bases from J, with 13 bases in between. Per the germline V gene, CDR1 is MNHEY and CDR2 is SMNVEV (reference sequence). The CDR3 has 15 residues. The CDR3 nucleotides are TGTGCCAGCAGTGCCCTGGGCAGGGGCAATCAGCCCCAGCATTTT. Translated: CASSALGRGNQPQHF.

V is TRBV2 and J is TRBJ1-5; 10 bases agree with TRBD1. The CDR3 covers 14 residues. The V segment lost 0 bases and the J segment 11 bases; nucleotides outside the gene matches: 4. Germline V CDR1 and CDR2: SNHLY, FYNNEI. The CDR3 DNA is TGTGCCAGCAGTGAAGCGGACAGGGGGAGTTCCCAGCATTTT. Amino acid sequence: CASSEADRGSSQHF.

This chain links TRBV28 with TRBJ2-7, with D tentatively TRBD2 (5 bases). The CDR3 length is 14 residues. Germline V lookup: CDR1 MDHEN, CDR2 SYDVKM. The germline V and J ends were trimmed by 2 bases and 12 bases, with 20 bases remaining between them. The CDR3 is CASSLGRQAIGGYF. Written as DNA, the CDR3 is TGTGCCAGCAGTTTAGGGCGGCAGGCCATAGGAGGGTACTTC. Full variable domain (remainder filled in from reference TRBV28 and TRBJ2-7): DVKVTQSSRYLVKRTGEKVFLECVQDMDHENMFWYRQDPGLGLRLIYFSYDVKMKEKGDIPEGYSVSREKKERFSLILESASTNQTSMYLCASSLGRQAIGGYFGPGTRLTVT.

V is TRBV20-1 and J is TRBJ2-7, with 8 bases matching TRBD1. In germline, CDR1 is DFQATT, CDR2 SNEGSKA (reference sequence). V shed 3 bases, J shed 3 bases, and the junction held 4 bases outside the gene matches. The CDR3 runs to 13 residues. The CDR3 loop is CSASLGQGYEQYF. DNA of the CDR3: TGCAGTGCTAGTCTCGGACAGGGCTACGAGCAGTACTTC.